The 21 T cell receptor beta chains in this list originate from one sample, sequenced in a study of shared clonotypes between healthy human individuals. Produced via immunoSEQ multiplex PCR; TCRdb's table is partial and in-frame only. The table includes about a million clones, about 80% detected once. The sequenced material came from memory CD4+ T cells from PBMCs. Subset: CD45RA-negative fraction. These receptors were obtained from a man between 18 and 29 years old in good health. Some clones in this sample may be carry-over from other donors' samples.

This clone was seen only once. The chain links TRBV19 to TRBJ1-1; D possibly corresponds to TRBD1 (6 bases). CDR1 is LNHDA, CDR2 SQIVND, per germline (reference sequence). CDR3 length: 14 residues. Trimming took off 5 bases at V and 5 bases at J, with 15 bases between the two ends. CDR3 loop: CASSPLGTRTEAFF. The DNA of the CDR3 is TGTGCCAGTAGTCCCCTCGGGACAAGGACTGAAGCTTTCTTT. Variable domain in full (rest from reference TRBV19 and TRBJ1-1): DGGITQSPKYLFRKEGQNVTLSCEQNLNHDAMYWYRQDPGQGLRLIYYSQIVNDFQKGDIAEGYSVSREKKESFPLTVTSAQKNPTAFYLCASSPLGTRTEAFFGQGTRLTVV.

The chain employs TRBV7-3 and TRBJ1-3; 7 bases map to TRBD1. The CDR3 is 15 amino acids. Germline CDR1 is SGHTA and CDR2 is FQGTGA. With V trimmed by 4 bases and J by 2 bases, 5 bases remained unmatched. CDR3 protein: CASSSTGSPGNTIYF. CDR3 DNA sequence: TGTGCCAGCAGCTCGACAGGGTCCCCTGGAAACACCATATATTTT. Full variable domain (rest looked up from reference TRBV7-3 and TRBJ1-3): GAGVSQTPSNKVTEKGKYVELRCDPISGHTALYWYRQSLGQGPEFLIYFQGTGAADDSGLPNDRFFAVRPEGSVSTLKIQRTERGDSAVYLCASSSTGSPGNTIYFGEGSWLTVV.

The rearrangement links TRBV2 to TRBJ2-1; no reliable D call. The CDR3 runs 13 residues. CDR1 SNHLY and CDR2 FYNNEI come from the germline V gene. Trimming stripped 7 bases from V and 6 bases from J, with 13 bases between. CDR3 coding DNA: TGTGCCAGCACTTTCCAAGGCCGCAATGAGCAGTTCTTC. This sequence encodes CASTFQGRNEQFF.

This clone was observed a single time. The rearrangement uses TRBV18 and TRBJ2-3; D may correspond to TRBD1 or TRBD2 (5 bases each). Trimming left V 2 bases short and J 0 bases short, with 12 bases between. The CDR3 totals 16 residues. CDR1 is KGHSH, CDR2 LQKENI, per germline. CDR3 in DNA: TGTGCCAGCTCACCAGTGCGCAGGGAGAGCACAGATACGCAGTATTTT. Amino acids: CASSPVRRESTDTQYF.

The chain has TRBV5-1 and TRBJ2-5; D gene ambiguous. The V gene lost 0 bases and the J gene lost 5 bases, with 11 bases spanning the gap. Per germline, CDR1 SGHRS and CDR2 YFSETQ. The CDR3 extends over 14 amino acids. CDR3 DNA sequence: TGCGCCAGCAGCTTGGTTCCAGCTCGGGAGACCCAGTACTTC. Translation: CASSLVPARETQYF.

V is TRBV14 and J is TRBJ2-3; 7 nucleotides match TRBD1. From germline, CDR1 is SGHDN and CDR2 FVKESK. V shed 1 base and J 6 bases; nucleotides not matched to a gene: 4. The CDR3 is made up of 14 amino acids. DNA for the CDR3: TGTGCCAGCAGCCAAGGGCAACAGGGGGATACGCAGTATTTT. It is translated as CASSQGQQGDTQYF.

J is TRBJ2-5 and V is TRBV19; 7 bases are shared with TRBD2. The J call may not be correct, given that the DNA end is closer to TRBJ2-7. The germline V gene encodes CDR1 LNHDA and CDR2 SQIVND (reference sequence). The CDR3 spans 15 residues. The CDR3, as DNA: TGTGCCAGTAGTATAAGTGGGAGGGGTGCCTACGAGCAGTACTTC. Protein: CASSISGRGAYEQYF.

The chain is built from TRBV7-7 and TRBJ1-1; D is ambiguous. Germline lookup yields CDR1 SSHAT and CDR2 FNYEAQ (reference sequence). The CDR3 has 13 amino acids. V lost 5 bases and J 8 bases, leaving 15 bases between the germline ends. CDR3 DNA sequence: TGTGCCAGCAGCCCGGCCCCCGCCGGGGAAGCTTTCTTT. This translates into CASSPAPAGEAFF.

This clone was detected many times. Germline is not matched at one junction end, which may reflect a read error. The CDR3 bases are TGTGCCAGCAGTTCCTTCCTAGGATACTACGGCTACACCTTC. It encodes CASSSFLGYYGYTF. J is TRBJ1-2 and V is TRBV28; D not certain. This CDR3 has 14 residues. Germline V gene lookup returns CDR1 MDHEN and CDR2 SYDVKM.

The rearrangement joins TRBV29-1 to TRBJ2-5; 8 bases map to TRBD1. The germline V gene has CDR1 SQVTM and CDR2 ANQGSEA. The CDR3 runs 12 residues. The CDR3, as DNA: TGCAGTGGACAGGGAGGAGAGGAGACCCAGTACTTC. This translates into CSGQGGEETQYF. Complete variable domain (other parts from reference TRBV29-1 and TRBJ2-5): SAVISQKPSRDICQRGTSLTIQCQVDSQVTMMFWYRQQPGQSLTLIATANQGSEATYESGFVIDKFPISRPNLTFSTLTVSNMSPEDSSIYLCSGQGGEETQYFGPGTRLLVL.

The chain has TRBV5-5 and TRBJ1-1; weak D call: TRBD1 (5 bases). V was trimmed by 1 base and J by 4 bases, leaving 14 bases between them. CDR1 is SGHKS, CDR2 YYEKEE, per germline (reference sequence). The CDR3 has 15 residues. For the CDR3, the DNA is TGTGCCAGCAGCTTGTACGGTCTAGGGGCCACTGAAGCTTTCTTT. Its protein is CASSLYGLGATEAFF.

The V and J genes are TRBV2 and TRBJ2-4; perhaps TRBD1 as D (5 bases). V gave up 3 bases and J gave up 0 bases, with 9 bases separating them. This CDR3 contains 15 residues. Germline CDR1 SNHLY, CDR2 FYNNEI. CDR3 sequence: CASSESQVAKNIQYF. Here the CDR3 DNA reads TGTGCCAGCAGTGAGTCACAGGTAGCCAAAAACATTCAGTACTTC.

The chain joins TRBV2 to TRBJ2-3, with D unclear. Germline CDR1 SNHLY, CDR2 FYNNEI. Trimming cost V 7 bases and J 0 bases, with 8 bases left between them. The CDR3 contains 13 residues. As DNA, the CDR3 is TGTGCCAGCACGCAGGCTAGCACAGATACGCAGTATTTT. The encoded protein is CASTQASTDTQYF.

In nucleotides, the CDR3 is TGTGCCAGCAGCCCCAGGGGTGCGGGCGCGAACACCGGGGAGCTGTTTTTT. The encoded protein is CASSPRGAGANTGELFF. The chain couples TRBV9 to TRBJ2-2, with D possibly being TRBD1 (6 bases). CDR3 length: 17 amino acids. Germline V gene lookup returns CDR1 SGDLS and CDR2 YYNGEE. V was trimmed by 4 bases and J by 0 bases, leaving 16 bases between them.

This chain links TRBV5-1 with TRBJ1-4, with 8 bases lining up with TRBD1. V gave up 4 bases and J gave up 8 bases; unmatched junction bases: 10. This CDR3 is 15 amino acids long. Germline lookup yields CDR1 SGHRS and CDR2 YFSETQ. The CDR3 here is CASSARGPSMEKLFF. Written as DNA, the CDR3 is TGCGCCAGCAGCGCCAGGGGGCCGAGCATGGAAAAACTGTTTTTT.

The genes are TRBV28 and TRBJ1-4, with D uncertain. Germline V CDR1 and CDR2: MDHEN, SYDVKM. This CDR3 contains 14 residues. Trimming stripped 6 bases from V and 8 bases from J, with 16 bases between. The CDR3, as DNA: TGTGCCAGCAGCCAACAAGGTGTTCTCGAAAAACTGTTTTTT. As protein: CASSQQGVLEKLFF. Supplemented by reference TRBV28 and TRBJ1-4, the full variable domain reads DVKVTQSSRYLVKRTGEKVFLECVQDMDHENMFWYRQDPGLGLRLIYFSYDVKMKEKGDIPEGYSVSREKKERFSLILESASTNQTSMYLCASSQQGVLEKLFFGSGTQLSVL.

This clone was seen only a few times. This chain connects TRBV5-6 to TRBJ2-5; a weak D match, TRBD2 (6 bases). The length of the CDR3 is 15 residues. V dropped 5 bases and J dropped 5 bases, with 19 bases sitting between them. The germline CDR1 and CDR2 sequences are SGHDT and YYEEEE. CDR3 loop: CASSLYLIGGETQYF. CDR3 nucleotide sequence: TGTGCCAGCAGTTTGTACTTAATTGGAGGGGAGACCCAGTACTTC.

The chain combines TRBV11-3 with TRBJ2-3; perhaps TRBD2 as D (5 bases). CDR3 length equals 15 residues. Germline V CDR1 and CDR2: SGHNT, YENEEA. Trimming left V 3 bases short and J 2 bases short, with 12 bases between. This chain's CDR3 is CASSFGERYTDTQYF. The CDR3 DNA reads as TGTGCCAGCAGCTTCGGGGAGCGGTACACAGATACGCAGTATTTT.

The J gene is TRBJ2-5, the V gene TRBV4-1; unclear D gene. Trimming cost V 0 bases and J 6 bases, with 11 bases left between them. The germline CDR1 and CDR2 sequences are MGHRA and YSYEKL. This CDR3 has 14 amino acids. The CDR3, as DNA: TGCGCCAGCAGCCAAGATAGATTGGGGAAGACCCAGTACTTC. Protein sequence: CASSQDRLGKTQYF.

The rearrangement links TRBV5-6 to TRBJ1-2; possible D gene TRBD1, 6 bases. The CDR3 has 13 amino acids. Germline-derived CDR1 and CDR2 are SGHDT and YYEEEE. Between the trimmed V and J ends, which lost 6 bases and 1 base, there was a span of 10 bases. The CDR3 coding sequence is TGTGCCAGCACAGGGGCGAATAACTATGGCTACACCTTC. This sequence encodes CASTGANNYGYTF.

A word on this clone: In the same sample, other DNA sequences code for this CDR3. J is TRBJ2-2 and V is TRBV5-1; D is possibly TRBD2 (6 bases). The V end was cut by 5 bases, the J end by 2 bases, with 13 bases between. The germline V gene has CDR1 SGHRS and CDR2 YFSETQ. The CDR3 is 15 amino acids. This CDR3 is CASSFSGTNTGELFF. The CDR3 bases are TGCGCCAGCAGTTTTAGCGGAACTAACACCGGGGAGCTGTTTTTT.